This TCR beta chain was observed in a study of metastatic and nonmetastatic thyroid tumors. Broader study findings: It was reportedly found that TCR beta diversity was significantly higher in malignant thyroid tumors than in benign nodules, a difference seen in both blood and tumor samples.

Per the original data handling: It was from CDR3 differences across clinicopathological groups that a distant-metastasis classifier for papillary thyroid cancer was built. TCRdb re-called clones via MiXCR from the PCR reads. What appears here as the V and J calls and clone size reflects TCRdb's work, not the paper's. The sample lists about 13,000 clones, 20% to 25% occurring once. The V gene's germline CDR1 is MNHEY and CDR2 SVGAGI. This CDR3 comprises 14 residues. Trimming cost V 0 bases and J 4 bases, with 9 bases left between them. Thyroid surgery took place with no prior treatment in any patient. By its share, this clone is medium-sized. What it recognizes is unknown.

The chain joins TRBV6-5 to TRBJ1-2; no clear D gene. Sequencing was done on a sample of blood. This sequence was found in a female donor with papillary thyroid cancer or a benign thyroid nodule (not recorded which). Some clones in this sample may be carry-over from other donors' samples. The CDR3 is CASSYSNRGYGYTF. For the CDR3, the DNA is TGTGCCAGCAGTTACTCGAACCGGGGCTATGGCTACACCTTC.